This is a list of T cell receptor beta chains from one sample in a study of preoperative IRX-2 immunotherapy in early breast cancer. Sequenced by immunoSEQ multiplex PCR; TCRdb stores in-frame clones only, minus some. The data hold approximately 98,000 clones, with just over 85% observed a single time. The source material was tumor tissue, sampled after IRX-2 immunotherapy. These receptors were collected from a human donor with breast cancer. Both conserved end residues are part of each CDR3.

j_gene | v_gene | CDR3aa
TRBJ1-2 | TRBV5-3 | CARSLVLTGLCGYTF
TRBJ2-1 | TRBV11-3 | CASSFTASSNEQFF
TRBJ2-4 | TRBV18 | CASSPRTDTKNIQYF
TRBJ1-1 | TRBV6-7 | CASSTWPGGEAFF
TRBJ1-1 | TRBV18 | CASSPGLGFRNTEAFF
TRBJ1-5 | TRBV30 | CAWSGGQNQPQHF
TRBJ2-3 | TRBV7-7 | CASSLTRLAGGLTDTQYF
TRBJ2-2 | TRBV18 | CASSPLAGDTGELFF
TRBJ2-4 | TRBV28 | CASSQGGSKNIQYF
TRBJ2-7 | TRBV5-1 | CASSMTGGSSYEQYF
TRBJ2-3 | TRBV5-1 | CASSLVQGTDTQYF
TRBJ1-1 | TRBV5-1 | CASSLGVEGLEAFF
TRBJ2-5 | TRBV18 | CASSPRGRKRETQYF
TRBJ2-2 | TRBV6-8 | CASSNLAGANTGELFF
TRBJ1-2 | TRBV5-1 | CASSLEVSRGVGYTF
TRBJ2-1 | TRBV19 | CATMSFTSVYNEQFF
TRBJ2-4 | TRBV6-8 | CASSLAPGGGNIQYF
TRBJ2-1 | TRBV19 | CASSFVGEGEQFF
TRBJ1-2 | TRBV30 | CAWSQEAPYGYTF
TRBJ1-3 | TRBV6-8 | CASSYSGDISGNTIYF
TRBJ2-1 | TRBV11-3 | CASSFRTSANEQFF
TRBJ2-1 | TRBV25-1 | CASTETTGNNEQFF
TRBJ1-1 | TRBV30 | CAWSVVREGTEAFF
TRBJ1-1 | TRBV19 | CASSIVGGVMNTEAFF
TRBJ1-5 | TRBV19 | CASHGQYNQPQHF
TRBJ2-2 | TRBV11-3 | CASSRDQGRTGELFF
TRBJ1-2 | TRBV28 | CASSLIHYGYTF
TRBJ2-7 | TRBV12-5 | CASGLAPTEYEQYF
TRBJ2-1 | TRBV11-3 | CASRSILFGNEQFF
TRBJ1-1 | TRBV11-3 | CASSPRQGTNTEAFF
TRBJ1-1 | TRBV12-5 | CASALQGGEPEAFF
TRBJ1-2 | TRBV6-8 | CASRATGQHYGYTF
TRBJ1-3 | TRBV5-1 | CASSLNTGQGGNTIYF
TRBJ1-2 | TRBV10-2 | CATKEGQVYGYTF
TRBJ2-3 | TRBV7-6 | CASSQSTGGRDTQYF
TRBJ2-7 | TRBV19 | CASGNPEESEQYF
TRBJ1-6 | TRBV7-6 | CASSLATGIPPLHF
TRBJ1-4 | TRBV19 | CASSIDQGRLEKLFF
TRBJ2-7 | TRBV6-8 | CASSLLPGTAGEQYF
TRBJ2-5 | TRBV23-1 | CASGFGSGGETQYF
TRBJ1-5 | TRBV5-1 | CASSWGQEGQPQHF
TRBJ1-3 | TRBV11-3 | CASSRYGGVGSTIYF
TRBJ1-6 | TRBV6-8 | CASQASSSYNSPLHF
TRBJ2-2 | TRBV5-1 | CASSPRDRHSGELFF
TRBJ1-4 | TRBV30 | CAWSANFGEKLFF
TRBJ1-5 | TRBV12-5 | CATGTADQGKGPQHF
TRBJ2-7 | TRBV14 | CASSSLHIPYSSYEQYF
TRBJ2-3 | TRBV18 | CASSTRVISTDTQYF
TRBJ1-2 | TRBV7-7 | CASSYLSANYGYTF
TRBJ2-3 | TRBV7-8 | CASSLGRGGSTDTQYF
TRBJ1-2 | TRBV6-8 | CASSLEGQGKYGYTF
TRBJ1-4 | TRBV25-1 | CASSASRYNEKLFF
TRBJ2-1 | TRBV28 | CASSWKGLELRLSYNEQFF
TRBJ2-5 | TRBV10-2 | CASSDGRGGETQYF
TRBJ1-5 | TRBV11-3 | CASSRGRGRQPQHF
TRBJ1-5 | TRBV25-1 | CASSDPNIWESNQPQHF